These 12 T cell receptor beta chains share one sample of origin, sequenced in a study of cytomegalovirus exposure and HLA in healthy donors. Primers included in the PCR were 60 Vbeta and 13 Jbeta primers. Generated by immunoSEQ multiplex PCR, the TCRdb table keeps only in-frame clones and is missing some. The sample includes tens of thousands of clones. The sequenced sample consisted of PBMCs. The receptors here all came from a middle-aged man in good health and CMV-seronegative.

The chain links TRBV6-1 to TRBJ2-2, with TRBD1 matching over 7 bases. The CDR3 totals 13 residues. Looked up from germline, CDR1 is MNHNS and CDR2 is SASEGT. Trimming cost V 2 bases and J 7 bases; bases outside gene matches: 1. CDR3 sequence (DNA): TGTGCCAGCAGTGAAACAGGGGTCGGGGAGCTGTTTTTT. Its protein product is CASSETGVGELFF.

The chain uses TRBV2 and TRBJ1-2; 9 bases fit TRBD1. CDR3 length: 15 residues. CDR1 is SNHLY, CDR2 FYNNEI, per germline. V lost 6 bases and J lost 2; bases outside the gene matches: 7. The CDR3, as DNA: TGTGCCAGCAGAAACCGCGGGACAGGGAACTATGGCTACACCTTC. Its protein is CASRNRGTGNYGYTF.

The rearrangement links TRBV6-5 to TRBJ1-3, with no clear D. Per germline, CDR1 MNHEY and CDR2 SVGAGI. V dropped 0 bases and J dropped 1 base, with 10 bases sitting between them. The CDR3 is 16 residues long. DNA for the CDR3: TGTGCCAGCAGTTACTCGTCAGGAGGGTCTGGAAACACCATATATTTT. Translation: CASSYSSGGSGNTIYF.

This chain uses TRBV14 with TRBJ1-1; D might be TRBD1 (6 bases). This CDR3 has 16 residues. V dropped 0 bases and J dropped 1 base, with 12 bases sitting between them. Germline-derived CDR1 and CDR2 are SGHDN and FVKESK. CDR3 nucleotide sequence: TGTGCCAGCAGCCAAGATCTTGGACAGCAGAACACTGAAGCTTTCTTT. Amino acid sequence: CASSQDLGQQNTEAFF.

Comment on this clone: The same CDR3 can be traced to other DNA sequences in this sample. This sequence joins TRBV5-4 and TRBJ2-5, with D possibly matching TRBD1 (5 bases). The germline V and J ends were trimmed by 5 bases and 4 bases, with 12 bases remaining between them. The CDR3 is 13 amino acids. The germline gives CDR1 SGHNT, CDR2 YYREEE (reference sequence). The CDR3 nucleotides are TGTGCCAGCAGTCAGGGCCAGCGAGAGACCCAGTACTTC. It yields the protein CASSQGQRETQYF.

V gene TRBV5-4 combines with J gene TRBJ1-6; the match to TRBD1 covers 7 bases. V was clipped by 4 bases and J by 3 bases; unmatched bases: 4. The V gene's germline CDR1 is SGHNT and CDR2 YYREEE (reference sequence). The length of the CDR3 is 15 residues. The CDR3 DNA sequence: TGTGCCAGCAGCCAGACAGGGAACTATAATTCACCCCTCCACTTT. Its protein product is CASSQTGNYNSPLHF.

The chain is built from TRBV5-1 and TRBJ1-3, with D perhaps matching TRBD1 (5 bases). Germline loops: CDR1 SGHRS, CDR2 YFSETQ. V was trimmed by 4 bases and J by 4 bases, leaving 12 bases between them. This CDR3 region has 14 residues. The DNA for the CDR3 is TGCGCCAGCAGCCCACCGGACACCGGAAACACCATATATTTT. Its translation: CASSPPDTGNTIYF.

The chain uses TRBV19 and TRBJ2-7, with a weak D call TRBD1 (6 bases). Germline V gives CDR1 LNHDA, CDR2 SQIVND (reference sequence). V lost 7 bases and J lost 2, with 12 bases in between. CDR3 size: 13 residues. The CDR3 DNA reads as TGTGCCAGTACCTCGACAGGTGCCTACGAGCAGTACTTC. Protein: CASTSTGAYEQYF.

This chain uses TRBV5-1 with TRBJ2-2; D is uncertain. Germline V gene data show CDR1 as SGHRS and CDR2 as YFSETQ. This CDR3 contains 14 residues. Trimming shortened V by 2 bases and J by 1 base, and 6 bases separated the two germline ends. Written as DNA, the CDR3 is TGCGCCAGCAGCTTATGGCAGAACACCGGGGAGCTGTTTTTT. The encoded protein is CASSLWQNTGELFF.

The chain is built from TRBV7-2 and TRBJ1-3, with TRBD1 as a possible D gene (5 bases). There are 15 residues in the CDR3. The V end was cut by 5 bases, the J end by 4 bases, with 15 bases between. CDR1 and CDR2 from the germline V gene are SGHTA and FQGNSA. CDR3 DNA: TGTGCCAGCAGCCAAGACAGAAACAGAGGAAACACCATATATTTT. It encodes CASSQDRNRGNTIYF. Combining the CDR3 with reference TRBV7-2 and TRBJ1-3 gives the whole variable domain GAGVSQSPSNKVTEKGKDVELRCDPISGHTALYWYRQSLGQGLEFLIYFQGNSAPDKSGLPSDRFSAERTGGSVSTLTIQRTQQEDSAVYLCASSQDRNRGNTIYFGEGSWLTVV.

The chain recombines TRBV7-8 with TRBJ2-7; 8 nucleotides align to TRBD1. Germline trimming cut 5 bases from V and 2 bases from J; bases unmatched to any gene: 8. This CDR3 comprises 15 residues. CDR1 and CDR2 (germline): SGHVS, FQNEAQ. The CDR3 region is CASSRDRTTAYEQYF. CDR3 sequence (DNA): TGTGCCAGCAGCCGGGACAGGACGACCGCCTACGAGCAGTACTTC.

This chain uses TRBV4-2 with TRBJ1-6; 7 bases fit TRBD1. CDR3 length: 17 amino acids. Per germline, CDR1 LGHNA and CDR2 YNFKEQ. The V and J ends lost 1 base and 5 bases, in that order; junction bases with no gene match: 8. The DNA of the CDR3 is TGTGCCAGCAGCCAAGCAGGGGGTCCCAGTCATAATTCACCCCTCCACTTT. Its translation: CASSQAGGPSHNSPLHF.